This paragraph reports one TCR beta chain. A few counts support this clonotype. No cognate antigen has been identified for it. Base qualities are not provided; no much larger clone lies one nucleotide away. This entry belongs to a study of blood T cells in healthy people across ages (dated by TCRdb to between 2014 and 2017). Study-wide context: In model experiments, roughly one uniquely barcoded TCR beta cDNA molecule per two T cells was captured by template switching. Age-related changes in TCR beta repertoire diversity were measured in the study by deep sequencing normalized with unique cDNA molecular identifiers. Using the same blood draw, the study looked at two additional independent replicas of 1 million unique cDNA reads for two donors, one aged 18 to 29 and the other aged 80 or older. The donors were divided into four age groups: young (average approximately 16 years), middle-aged (almost 40), aged (under 70) and long-lived (roughly 88). Summary of the overall study and its limitations: As age increased, observed TCR beta diversity per million T cells dropped in a roughly linear way, and a significant reduction was already evident by age about 36. Since profiling was done on bulk unsorted PBMCs, naive and antigen-experienced compartments could not be conclusively compared. Compared with the aged group, more naive CD4+ T cells, fewer expanded clones and increased TCR diversity were shown by the long-lived group, suggesting age selection. Donor CMV infection status was unknown, potentially confounding age-related changes in expanded clonotypes. Total diversity estimates from one million sequenced T cells were considered lower bounds and underestimates. There was a strong correlation between observed TCR beta diversity and the percentage of naive T cells measured by flow cytometry.

Receptor libraries were prepared by 5' RACE. The sequencer listed for this sample is Illumina HiSeq 2500. A second PCR of about 6 to 12 cycles was performed with a sample-barcoded 5' primer and a J-beta primer mix. Each TCR beta cDNA molecule received a unique molecular identifier from a template-switch 5' adaptor carrying 12 random nucleotides. At least 2.5 million CDR3-containing paired-end reads were obtained from each sample. All of the RNA was converted into first-strand cDNA using the Mint cDNA synthesis kit, with a TRBC-specific oligonucleotide serving as the primer. All cDNA was treated with uracil-DNA glycosylase and then went through a first 18-cycle PCR with the universal primers M1SS and BC2_uni_R. Regarding the original processing steps: Each sample was normalized by randomly selecting 1 million high-quality reads, each carrying a distinct molecular identifier. Instead of being binned into consensus sequences, reads with shared molecular identifiers were discarded. MiTCR, with a Q25 quality threshold and the strictest error-elimination algorithm, was used for CDR3 identification, clonotype clustering and error correction. A nonparametric unseen species model with Euler transformation was used to estimate a lower bound on total TCR beta diversity. The public sequencing data were trimmed at Q25 with fastp and processed into clonotypes with MiXCR by TCRdb, which kept only in-frame beta chains. Each entry merges the rows of one CDR3 protein and shows their most common DNA and genes. TCRdb's processing, not the authors', yielded these V and J calls. Across this sample there are more than 900,000 distinct CDR3 sequences, with approximately 25% seen only once. The ten largest make up around 0.7% of the sample.

The 39 donors, aged about 6 to 95 years, were systemically healthy Caucasian individuals from Russia. Each donor gave about 10 milliliters of peripheral blood, drawn into EDTA-treated Vacutainer tubes. PBMCs were isolated by Ficoll-Paque density-gradient centrifugation, with at least 7 million obtained per sample. Trizol reagent was used to extract total RNA from PBMCs, with at least 6 micrograms per sample. The percentages of naive CD45RAhigh/CD27high T cells were determined by flow cytometry on a PBMC aliquot from every donor. V is pared back by 0 bases and J by 6 bases, with 8 bases lying between the germline termini. The CDR3, cysteine through phenylalanine, is 14 amino acids long. The kept DNA is CDR3 alone, 42 bases in frame from the first base. CDR1 and CDR2 (MGHRA, YSYEKL) derive from the germline V gene. The same data also went into a second study, on T cells of mothers and their children. Drawing on the second study: Nine systemically healthy Caucasian individuals served as donors, namely three mothers together with their six children. cDNA synthesis consumed the entire amount of extracted RNA, loaded at 1.5 ug RNA in each 15 ul reaction. In the second PCR, the M1S primer added sample barcodes and 2-4 random nucleotides. More than 8 million TCR beta CDR3 reads were obtained from each mother, and about 3 million reads were obtained from each child. Thymic selection shapes the output of TCR recombination in a similar way in related and unrelated pairs, and inherited differences have a minor effect. Normalized repertoire overlap in related mother-child pairs was always slightly higher than in unrelated mother-child pairs, but the difference was never significant. No persistent microchimeric T cell clones were found, with a detection sensitivity of roughly 100 clones per million clonotypes. Deep NGS was used in the study to compare the TCR beta repertoires of mothers and children and to look for features that separate related mother-child pairs from unrelated individuals. On average, the children were 11 +/- 4 years old, while the mothers were approximately 40 +/- 4 years old. After adapter ligation was performed with NEBNext reagents, the libraries were sequenced on an Illumina HiSeq 2000 with 100+100 nt paired-end reads. To prevent cross-contamination, the mother and child libraries were prepared one month apart and sequenced in separate runs. Between roughly 450,000 and 2,000,000 distinct TCR beta clonotypes were identified per donor. Naive TCR beta clonotypes were estimated from low-frequency clonotypes matched to each donor's FACS-determined naive share, without sorting.

Sequencing was done on a sample of blood. The receptor was isolated from a girl aged 2-9 years in good health. The sequence joins TRBV4-1 to TRBJ1-4; the D gene cannot be resolved reliably. The sequenced DNA is TGCGCCAGCAGCCAAGATTTCGACGATGAAAAACTGTTTTTT. This translates into CASSQDFDDEKLFF.